A selection of T cell receptor beta chains follows, all from one sample in a study of T-cell reconstitution after alpha-beta-depleted transplantation in children. TCRdb re-called the PCR reads through MiXCR, storing one row per CDR3 protein. The sample records more than 25,000 distinct CDR3 sequences, over 5% being singletons. The specimen comprised PBMCs, mostly from graft donor cells, sampled 180 days after TCRalphabeta/CD19-depleted stem cell transplant. The receptors originated from a male patient younger than 18 who had a stem cell transplant for acute myeloid leukemia, so the T cells may come from the graft donor. Each CDR3 is given with its conserved first and last residue. The order of the fields is V gene, clone size, D gene, J gene, CDR3 DNA, CDR3 protein. A D gene is named only where the DNA matches it firmly. Clone size is stated in some rows and not others, as once, few, many or a class when expanded.

>TRBV20-1|many|-|TRBJ2-3
TGCAGTGCCCAGACCGGGACCCCAACAGATACGCAGTATTTT
CSAQTGTPTDTQYF
>TRBV7-9|many|-|TRBJ2-7
TGTGCCAGCAGCTTATACAGGGACGAGCAGTACTTC
CASSLYRDEQYF
>TRBV5-4|-|-|TRBJ2-2
TGTGCCAGCAGCTCGCACGGAGGGCCGGTCGGGGAGCTGTTTTTT
CASSSHGGPVGELFF
>TRBV5-6|-|TRBD2|TRBJ2-1
TGTGCCAGCAGCACACTAGCGGCTAGATACAATGAGCAGTTCTTC
CASSTLAARYNEQFF
>TRBV7-2|many|TRBD1|TRBJ1-5
TGTGCCAGCAGCTTAAGGGGCAGGGGGCAAGCTCAGCCCCAGCATTTT
CASSLRGRGQAQPQHF
>TRBV20-1|many|TRBD1|TRBJ1-5
TGCAGTGCTAGATTCGGGACAGGGCTTAGCAATCAGCCCCAGCATTTT
CSARFGTGLSNQPQHF
>TRBV2|many|TRBD1|TRBJ1-6
TGTGCCAGTGCGGACAGGGCGGTCCATAATTCACCCCTCCACTTT
CASADRAVHNSPLHF
>TRBV2|many|-|TRBJ1-1
TGTGCCAGCAGAGCCGCAGGGGTCTCTAACACTGAAGCTTTCTTT
CASRAAGVSNTEAFF
>TRBV12-3/TRBV12-4|many|TRBD2|TRBJ2-2
TGTGCCAGCAGTTTCGGCGGGGGGTTGGACACCGGGGAGCTGTTTTTT
CASSFGGGLDTGELFF
>TRBV2|many|-|TRBJ2-7
TGTGCCAGCATGGGGGAACAGGGCTACGAGCAGTACTTC
CASMGEQGYEQYF
>TRBV7-6|few|-|TRBJ2-1
TGTGCCAGCAGCTTAGCGCCCCGGGACCGTTCGGGCAATGAGCAGTTCTTC
CASSLAPRDRSGNEQFF
>TRBV28|many|TRBD1|TRBJ2-3
TGTGCCAGCAGTTTAGGGACAGGGTTCACAGATACGCAGTATTTT
CASSLGTGFTDTQYF
>TRBV28|many|-|TRBJ2-3
TGTGCCAGCAGCTCCCAACACCCAGGGCGAGATACGCAGTATTTT
CASSSQHPGRDTQYF
>TRBV15|few|-|TRBJ1-5
TGTGCCACCAGTGATAGAAGAACTAGCAATCAGCCCCAGCATTTT
CATSDRRTSNQPQHF
>TRBV10-3|many|-|TRBJ2-1
TGTGCCATCAGTGAGTCAGGCCCTAGCGAGGAGCAGTTCTTC
CAISESGPSEEQFF
>TRBV28|medium-sized|-|TRBJ2-7
TGTGCCAGCAGTTTGGGCAGCTACGAGCAGTACTTC
CASSLGSYEQYF